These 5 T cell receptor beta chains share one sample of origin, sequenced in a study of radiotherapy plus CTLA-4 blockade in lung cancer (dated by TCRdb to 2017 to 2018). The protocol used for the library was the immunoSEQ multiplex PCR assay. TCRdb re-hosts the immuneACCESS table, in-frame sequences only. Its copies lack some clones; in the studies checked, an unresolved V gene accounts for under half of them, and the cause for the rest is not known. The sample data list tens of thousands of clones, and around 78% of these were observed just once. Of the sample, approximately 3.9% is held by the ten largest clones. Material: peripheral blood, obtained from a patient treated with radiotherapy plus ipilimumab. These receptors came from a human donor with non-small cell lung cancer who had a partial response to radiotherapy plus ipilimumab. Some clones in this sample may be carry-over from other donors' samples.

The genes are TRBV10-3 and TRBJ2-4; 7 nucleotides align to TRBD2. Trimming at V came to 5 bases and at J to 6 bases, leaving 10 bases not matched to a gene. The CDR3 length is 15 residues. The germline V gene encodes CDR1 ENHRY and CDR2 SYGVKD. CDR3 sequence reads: CAISLGGDYSNIQYF. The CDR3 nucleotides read TGTGCCATCAGTTTAGGTGGGGACTACTCAAACATTCAGTACTTC.

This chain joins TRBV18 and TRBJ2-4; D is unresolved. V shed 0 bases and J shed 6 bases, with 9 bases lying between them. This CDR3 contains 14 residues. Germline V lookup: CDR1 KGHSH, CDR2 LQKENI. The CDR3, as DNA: TGTGCCAGCTCACCACCGAGTCTAGGAAACATTCAGTACTTC. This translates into CASSPPSLGNIQYF.

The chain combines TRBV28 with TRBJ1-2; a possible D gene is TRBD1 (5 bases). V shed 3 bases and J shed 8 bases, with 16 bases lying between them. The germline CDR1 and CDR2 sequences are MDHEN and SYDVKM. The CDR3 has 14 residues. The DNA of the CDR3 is TGTGCCAGCAGTTTTAGCGGGGGAGGGAACGGCTACACCTTC. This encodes CASSFSGGGNGYTF.

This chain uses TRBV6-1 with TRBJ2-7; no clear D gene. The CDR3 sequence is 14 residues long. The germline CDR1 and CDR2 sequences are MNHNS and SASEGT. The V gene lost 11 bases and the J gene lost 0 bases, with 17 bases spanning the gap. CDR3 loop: CASAAGSYSYEQYF. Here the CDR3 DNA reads TGTGCCTCTGCCGCCGGGTCCTACTCCTACGAGCAGTACTTC.

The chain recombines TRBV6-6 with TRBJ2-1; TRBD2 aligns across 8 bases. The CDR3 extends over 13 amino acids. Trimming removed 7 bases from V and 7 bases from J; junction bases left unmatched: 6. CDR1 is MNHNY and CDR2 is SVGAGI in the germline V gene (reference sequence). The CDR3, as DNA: TGTGCCAGCATGGCGGGAGGTACTAATGAGCAGTTCTTC. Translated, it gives CASMAGGTNEQFF.